Presented here are 6 T cell receptor beta chains from one specimen sequenced in a study of blood T cell repertoires in COVID-19. Here immunoSEQ multiplex PCR was the method, and the copy in TCRdb shows in-frame clones only, minus some. The sample has 95,000 to 150,000 clones, about nine tenths seen once; the top ten hold about 4.1%. The material sequenced was peripheral blood. These receptors came from a man aged 35 to 55 with acute or convalescent COVID-19.

The chain joins TRBV9 to TRBJ1-2, with 12 bases fitting TRBD1. Losses at the gene ends were 1 base for V and 8 bases for J; bases not matched to a gene: 6. The CDR3 spans 15 residues. Looked up from germline, CDR1 is SGDLS and CDR2 is YYNGEE. The CDR3 loop is CASSVSGQGATGYTF. The DNA of the CDR3 is TGTGCCAGCAGCGTATCGGGACAGGGGGCCACGGGCTACACCTTC.

The rearrangement links TRBV3-1 (or the pseudogene TRBV3-2) to TRBJ1-4, with TRBD1 matching over 9 bases. Germline lookup yields CDR1 LGHDT and CDR2 YNNKEL (reference sequence). The CDR3 is 15 amino acids. V shed 1 base, J shed 5 bases, and the junction held 2 bases outside the gene matches. CDR3 bases: TGTGCCAGCAGCCAAGTTGGGACAGGGAATGAAAAACTGTTTTTT. Amino acids: CASSQVGTGNEKLFF.

The V and J genes are TRBV23-1 and TRBJ2-5, with D uncertain. TRBV23-1 is an ORF, and what it does is uncertain. Trimming left V 2 bases short and J 6 bases short, with 22 bases between. CDR3 length: 17 amino acids. CDR3 sequence: CASSQQSRVHELQTQYF. In nucleotides, the CDR3 is TGCGCCAGCAGTCAACAATCCCGGGTCCACGAGCTCCAGACCCAGTACTTC.

V gene TRBV19 combines with J gene TRBJ2-5; 8 bases are a match to TRBD1. Germline values: CDR1 LNHDA, CDR2 SQIVND (reference sequence). Germline trimming cut 3 bases from V and 5 bases from J; bases unmatched to any gene: 8. The CDR3 runs to 15 residues. The CDR3 loop is CASSIGVRGRETQYF. In DNA form, the CDR3 reads TGTGCCAGTAGTATTGGGGTCAGGGGGCGGGAGACCCAGTACTTC.

V is TRBV7-8 and J is TRBJ1-5; TRBD1 is a possible D gene (6 bases). Germline values: CDR1 SGHVS, CDR2 FQNEAQ. Trimming pared 1 base from V and 5 bases from J, leaving 18 bases between. The CDR3 is made up of 17 amino acids. The CDR3 protein is CASSLVSGAGVYQPQHF. CDR3 DNA sequence: TGTGCCAGCAGCTTAGTATCAGGGGCCGGGGTATATCAGCCCCAGCATTTT.

J is TRBJ1-1 and V is TRBV5-1; no clear D. The length of the CDR3 is 15 residues. CDR1 is SGHRS, CDR2 YFSETQ, per germline. Trimming cost V 4 bases and J 1 base, with 14 bases left between them. The CDR3 loop reads CASSVGTGRNTEAFF. The CDR3 DNA sequence: TGCGCCAGCAGCGTGGGCACTGGTAGGAACACTGAAGCTTTCTTT.